Listed below are T cell receptor beta chains from one sample, sequenced in a study of blood T cell dynamics during melanoma immunotherapy. Measured with immunoSEQ multiplex PCR; TCRdb has only the in-frame clones, and not every one. The data hold some 9,900 clones, with 88% observed a single time. This material consisted of blood, taken from a patient treated with checkpoint blockade. Source of these receptors: a human donor with melanoma. Both conserved end residues are part of each CDR3. Each record gives: V gene, clone size, J gene, CDR3 length, D gene, CDR3 protein, CDR3 DNA. The D gene is left open where the match is weak. A row's size may be missing; if present it is once, few, many or a size class.

TRBV11-3	.	TRBJ2-3	14	.	CASSFGHGTDTQYF	TGTGCCAGCAGCTTTGGACACGGGACAGATACGCAGTATTTT
TRBV11-2	once	TRBJ2-3	11	.	CASSPADTQYF	TGTGCCAGCAGCCCCGCAGATACGCAGTATTTT
TRBV18	.	TRBJ1-5	16	TRBD1	CASSRLPGQSGQPQHF	TGTGCCAGCTCACGACTACCGGGACAGTCTGGACAGCCCCAGCATTTT
TRBV19	.	TRBJ1-2	17	TRBD1	CASSDRRKGTGRDGYTF	TGTGCCAGTAGTGACAGACGGAAAGGGACAGGGCGGGATGGCTACACCTTC
TRBV19	.	TRBJ1-2	13	.	CASSPSVNYGYTF	TGTGCCAGTAGTCCTTCAGTCAACTATGGCTACACCTTC
TRBV5-1	few	TRBJ2-1	15	.	CASSLAQGSYNEQFF	TGCGCCAGCAGCTTGGCCCAGGGTTCCTACAATGAGCAGTTCTTC
TRBV18	.	TRBJ1-1	12	.	CASSLKNTEAFF	TGTGCCAGCTCACTAAAGAACACTGAAGCTTTCTTT
TRBV19	.	TRBJ2-1	15	.	CASSIGQAFYNEQFF	TGTGCCAGTAGTATAGGGCAGGCCTTTTACAATGAGCAGTTCTTC
TRBV6-5	.	TRBJ2-6	15	TRBD1	CASRSTGAGANVLTF	TGTGCCAGCAGAAGCACAGGGGCTGGGGCCAACGTCCTGACTTTC
TRBV6-1	.	TRBJ1-2	14	TRBD1	CASSGKQGADGYTF	TGTGCCAGCAGTGGCAAACAGGGGGCCGACGGCTACACCTTC
TRBV5-6	.	TRBJ1-1	12	.	CASSFTNTEAFF	TGTGCCAGCAGCTTTACGAACACTGAAGCTTTCTTT
TRBV2	.	TRBJ1-5	13	.	CASSDNSNQPQHF	TGTGCCAGCAGCGACAATAGCAATCAGCCCCAGCATTTT
TRBV5-1	.	TRBJ2-7	15	.	CASSRRGSPANEQYF	TGCGCCAGCAGCCGCCGAGGTTCCCCTGCAAACGAGCAGTACTTC
TRBV5-1	.	TRBJ2-3	17	TRBD2	CASSWPEVAGSTDTQYF	TGCGCCAGCAGCTGGCCGGAGGTAGCGGGGTCCACGGATACGCAGTATTTT
TRBV5-6	.	TRBJ2-5	18	.	CASSLLVSLPSGEETQYF	TGTGCCAGCAGCTTGTTAGTCTCGCTGCCATCTGGGGAAGAGACCCAGTACTTC
TRBV28	few	TRBJ1-2	11	.	CASRSEGGYTF	TGTGCCAGCAGGTCCGAGGGTGGCTACACCTTC
TRBV2	.	TRBJ2-5	13	.	CASNYLLQETQYF	TGTGCCAGCAATTACCTTCTCCAAGAGACCCAGTACTTC
TRBV5-6	.	TRBJ2-3	16	.	CASSLEGAGSADTQYF	TGTGCCAGCAGCTTGGAGGGTGCGGGGAGCGCAGATACGCAGTATTTT
TRBV5-4	.	TRBJ2-2	17	TRBD1	CASSLAVGGTNTGELFF	TGTGCCAGCAGCTTGGCCGTAGGGGGCACGAACACCGGGGAGCTGTTTTTT
TRBV7-3	.	TRBJ2-2	13	.	CASSWTLTGELFF	TGTGCCAGCAGCTGGACTCTCACCGGGGAGCTGTTTTTT
TRBV20-1	.	TRBJ2-7	11	.	CSALGNYEQYF	TGCAGTGCCCTTGGGAACTACGAGCAGTACTTC
TRBV27	.	TRBJ2-5	12	.	CASSSGQETQYF	TGTGCCAGCAGTTCCGGACAAGAGACCCAGTACTTC
TRBV6-5	.	TRBJ1-1	15	.	CASSYSGQIPQSAFF	TGTGCCAGCAGTTACTCGGGACAAATCCCCCAGAGTGCTTTCTTT
TRBV2	once	TRBJ1-6	15	TRBD1	CASSDLGQENSPLHF	TGTGCCAGCAGTGACCTGGGACAGGAGAATTCACCCCTCCACTTT
TRBV5-5	.	TRBJ1-2	14	.	CASSLEGMNYGYTF	TGTGCCAGCAGCTTGGAGGGAATGAACTATGGCTACACCTTC
TRBV6-1	.	TRBJ1-4	14	TRBD1	CASSDGQGDEKLFF	TGTGCCAGCAGTGATGGACAGGGTGATGAAAAACTGTTTTTT
TRBV5-1	.	TRBJ1-1	16	.	CASSLVRANLDTEAFF	TGCGCCAGCAGCTTGGTCAGGGCCAATTTAGACACTGAAGCTTTCTTT
TRBV12-5	few	TRBJ2-1	13	TRBD1	CASGLTGGDEQFF	TGTGCTAGTGGCCTCACAGGGGGCGATGAGCAGTTCTTC
TRBV27	.	TRBJ1-4	14	.	CASSLRRSDEKLFF	TGTGCCAGCAGTTTAAGGCGTTCGGATGAAAAACTGTTTTTT
TRBV19	.	TRBJ1-5	16	.	CASSLLGAYSNQPQHF	TGTGCCAGTAGTCTCTTGGGGGCCTATAGCAATCAGCCCCAGCATTTT
TRBV7-9	.	TRBJ2-3	16	TRBD2	CASSFYMGGSTDTQYF	TGTGCCAGCAGCTTTTATATGGGGGGGAGCACAGATACGCAGTATTTT
TRBV28	.	TRBJ1-3	15	TRBD1	CASSSGQFSGNTIYF	TGTGCCAGCAGTTCGGGACAGTTCTCTGGAAACACCATATATTTT
TRBV15	.	TRBJ2-3	17	TRBD2	CATSSPGLAGVADTQYF	TGTGCCACCAGCAGTCCGGGACTAGCGGGAGTGGCAGATACGCAGTATTTT
TRBV2	.	TRBJ2-1	12	.	CASRASYNEQFF	TGTGCCAGCAGAGCGTCCTACAATGAGCAGTTCTTC
TRBV7-8	once	TRBJ2-1	13	TRBD2	CASSYSGGNEQFF	TGTGCCAGCAGCTATAGCGGGGGAAATGAGCAGTTCTTC
TRBV15	once	TRBJ1-2	16	.	CATSRGRGRAEYGYTF	TGTGCCACCAGCAGAGGCAGAGGCAGGGCGGAGTATGGCTACACCTTC
TRBV7-8	.	TRBJ1-1	15	.	CASSLARGMNTEAFF	TGTGCCAGCAGCTTAGCCAGGGGAATGAACACTGAAGCTTTCTTT
TRBV19	.	TRBJ1-2	12	.	CASSIRSYGYTF	TGTGCCAGTAGTATCAGGAGCTATGGCTACACCTTC
TRBV19	.	TRBJ1-1	16	TRBD1	CASSSLTGFVNTEAFF	TGTGCCAGTAGTTCATTGACAGGGTTCGTGAACACTGAAGCTTTCTTT
TRBV9	.	TRBJ2-1	16	.	CASSFSATSSYNEQFF	TGTGCCAGCAGCTTTAGCGCGACTAGCTCCTACAATGAGCAGTTCTTC
TRBV5-4	once	TRBJ2-5	16	.	CASSFPVLGVQETQYF	TGTGCCAGCAGCTTTCCTGTTCTGGGGGTCCAAGAGACCCAGTACTTC
TRBV5-1	.	TRBJ2-5	15	.	CASSLGGKLQETQYF	TGCGCCAGCAGCTTGGGAGGAAAACTCCAAGAGACCCAGTACTTC
TRBV7-8	.	TRBJ2-7	14	.	CASSRELWAHEQYF	TGTGCCAGCAGCCGTGAGCTGTGGGCCCACGAGCAGTACTTC
TRBV6-5	.	TRBJ2-2	14	.	CASTLDTDTGELFF	TGTGCCAGCACTTTGGACACTGACACCGGGGAGCTGTTTTTT
TRBV5-1	.	TRBJ2-6	15	.	CASSSDSSGANVLTF	TGCGCCAGCAGCTCGGACAGCTCTGGGGCCAACGTCCTGACTTTC
TRBV27	.	TRBJ2-2	17	TRBD2	CASSLYSGRGNRGELFF	TGTGCCAGCAGTTTATACTCCGGGCGGGGGAACCGCGGGGAGCTGTTTTTT
TRBV14	.	TRBJ2-7	15	.	CASSQDVEHHYEQYF	TGTGCCAGCAGCCAAGATGTCGAGCACCACTACGAGCAGTACTTC
TRBV15	once	TRBJ1-1	14	.	CATSRVLQNPEAFF	TGTGCCACCAGCAGAGTATTACAGAACCCTGAAGCTTTCTTT
TRBV9	.	TRBJ1-2	18	TRBD1	CASSVDLGGGTGEYGYTF	TGTGCCAGCAGCGTAGATCTCGGGGGAGGGACAGGGGAATATGGCTACACCTTC
TRBV7-6	.	TRBJ1-1	18	.	CASSLGVGAGRVNTEAFF	TGTGCCAGCAGCTTAGGGGTTGGGGCAGGGAGGGTGAACACTGAAGCTTTCTTT
TRBV7-2	.	TRBJ1-1	14	TRBD1	CASSSNNRGTEAFF	TGTGCCAGCAGCTCAAACAACAGGGGCACTGAAGCTTTCTTT
TRBV6-5	once	TRBJ1-2	14	.	CASRHAEGNYGYTF	TGTGCCAGCAGGCATGCGGAGGGGAACTATGGCTACACCTTC
TRBV2	.	TRBJ2-1	17	.	CASSGRDFRSSYNEQFF	TGTGCCAGCAGTGGCCGGGACTTCAGAAGCTCCTACAATGAGCAGTTCTTC